This T cell receptor (beta chain) was sequenced during a study of blood T cell repertoires in COVID-19. About the study: Both acute and convalescent COVID-19 samples were obtained from the United States, Italy and Spain. PBMCs, B-cell-depleted T cells, or T cells provided the cDNA or gDNA that made up the material.

Original processing methods: Amplification of reference gene primers provided the estimated nucleated cell counts. Measured with immunoSEQ multiplex PCR; TCRdb has only the in-frame clones, and not every one. The V and J calls and clone size were taken over from that table, and D and trimming were inferred from the DNA. The sample comprises some 150,000 clones, roughly 90% of which are singletons, and 2% to 2.5% rests with the top ten. Per the germline V gene, CDR1 is MNHNS and CDR2 is SASEGT. This CDR3 is 18 amino acids long. The ends lost 3 bases at V and 5 bases at J; junction bases unmatched: 16.

The rearrangement joins TRBV6-1 to TRBJ1-5; 7 bases map to TRBD1. The sequence was collected from a human donor in a cohort sampled during active COVID-19. The sequenced sample was peripheral blood. The CDR3 region is CASSERQGGPVSHQPQHF. The CDR3 DNA reads TGTGCCAGCAGTGAGCGCCAGGGGGGCCCCGTGTCACATCAGCCCCAGCATTTT.